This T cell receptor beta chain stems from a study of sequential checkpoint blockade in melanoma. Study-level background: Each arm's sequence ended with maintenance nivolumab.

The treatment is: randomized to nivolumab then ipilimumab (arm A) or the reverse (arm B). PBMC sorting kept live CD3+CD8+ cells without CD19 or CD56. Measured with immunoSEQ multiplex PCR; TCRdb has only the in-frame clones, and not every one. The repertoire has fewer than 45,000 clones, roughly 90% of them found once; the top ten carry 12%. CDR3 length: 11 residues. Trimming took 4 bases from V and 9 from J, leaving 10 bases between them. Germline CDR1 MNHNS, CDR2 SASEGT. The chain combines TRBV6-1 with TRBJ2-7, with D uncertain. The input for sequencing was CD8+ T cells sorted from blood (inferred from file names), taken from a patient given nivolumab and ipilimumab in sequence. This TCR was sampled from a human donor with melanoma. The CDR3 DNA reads TGTGCCAGCAGTGTCCCTGCCGGGCAGTACTTC. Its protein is CASSVPAGQYF.